Shown below are 8 T cell receptor beta chains from a single sample sequenced in a study of blood T cell repertoires in COVID-19. Assay used: immunoSEQ multiplex PCR; TCRdb lists only in-frame clones, some missing. The table shows about 260,000 clones, with around 84% occurring only once. The sequenced sample was peripheral blood. The receptors were sampled from a man aged 55 to 69 with acute or convalescent COVID-19.

This chain links TRBV7-6 with TRBJ2-5; 8 bases are a match to TRBD2. The CDR3 spans 18 residues. Unmatched junction bases numbered 14, after V lost 3 bases and J lost 2 bases. Germline CDR1 is SGHVS and CDR2 is FNYEAQ. For the CDR3, the DNA is TGTGCCAGCAGCTTGGGCGCGGGGGGTGCGGGGGTACAAGAGACCCAGTACTTC. It specifies CASSLGAGGAGVQETQYF.

In its sample, this clone was seen a few times. The V gene is TRBV3-1 (or the pseudogene TRBV3-2), the J gene TRBJ1-1; D might be TRBD1 (6 bases). The CDR3 runs 14 residues. The germline V gene encodes CDR1 LGHDT and CDR2 YNNKEL (reference sequence). The V gene lost 4 bases and the J gene lost 4 bases, with 13 bases spanning the gap. The CDR3 nucleotides are TGTGCCAGCAGCCCGTACGGCAGGGGCACTGAAGCTTTCTTT. Its protein is CASSPYGRGTEAFF.

This clone was detected only once. This chain joins TRBV6-5 and TRBJ2-3; D perhaps matches TRBD2 (5 bases). V lost 5 bases and J lost 2, with 14 bases in between. Germline V CDR1 and CDR2: MNHEY, SVGAGI. The CDR3 sequence is 15 residues long. The CDR3 sequence is CASSRTGLNTDTQYF. The CDR3 nucleotides read TGTGCCAGCAGTAGGACGGGGTTAAACACAGATACGCAGTATTTT.

The V gene is TRBV28, the J gene TRBJ2-3, with TRBD1 as a possible D gene (6 bases). The CDR3 runs 14 residues. From germline, CDR1 is MDHEN and CDR2 SYDVKM. The ends were cut back, 5 bases at V and 8 bases at J, with 17 bases in the middle. CDR3 residues: CASSRSAGAGTQYF. The CDR3 DNA reads TGTGCCAGCAGTCGATCGGCAGGGGCGGGTACGCAGTATTTT. Supplemented by reference TRBV28 and TRBJ2-3, the full variable domain reads DVKVTQSSRYLVKRTGEKVFLECVQDMDHENMFWYRQDPGLGLRLIYFSYDVKMKEKGDIPEGYSVSREKKERFSLILESASTNQTSMYLCASSRSAGAGTQYFGPGTRLTVL.

The chain employs TRBV15 and TRBJ1-5; weak D call: TRBD1 (5 bases). Germline V CDR1 and CDR2: LNHNV, YYDKDF (reference sequence). With 0 bases removed from V and 2 bases from J, the gap between germline ends came to 14 bases. There are 17 residues in the CDR3. The CDR3 DNA follows: TGTGCCACCAGCAGAGATTACGGGGGGTCCGGCAATCAGCCCCAGCATTTT. Amino acids: CATSRDYGGSGNQPQHF.

V is TRBV6-2 or TRBV6-3 and J is TRBJ2-1, with D unresolved. Germline V CDR1 and CDR2: MNHEY, SVGEGT. This CDR3 has 21 residues. V was trimmed by 0 bases and J by 0 bases, leaving 24 bases between them. Written as DNA, the CDR3 is TGTGCCAGCAGTTACTCTCGGGTGGCAGCGAACTCACCCGGCTCCTACAATGAGCAGTTCTTC. Amino acids: CASSYSRVAANSPGSYNEQFF.

The rearrangement uses TRBV10-3 and TRBJ2-2; D is possibly TRBD2 (5 bases). This CDR3 has 16 amino acids. From germline, CDR1 is ENHRY and CDR2 SYGVKD. Trimming cost V 2 bases and J 0 bases, with 10 bases left between them. The CDR3 coding sequence is TGTGCCATCAGTGAGAGGCTAGCTTCGAACACCGGGGAGCTGTTTTTT. Amino acids: CAISERLASNTGELFF.

J is TRBJ1-4 and V is TRBV6-2 or TRBV6-3; D remains ambiguous. CDR1 is MNHEY, CDR2 SVGEGT, per germline. The CDR3 covers 14 residues. V was trimmed by 5 bases and J by 3 bases, leaving 10 bases between them. The CDR3 here is CASSTLRANEKLFF. CDR3 nucleotide sequence: TGTGCCAGCAGTACCCTCCGGGCTAATGAAAAACTGTTTTTT.